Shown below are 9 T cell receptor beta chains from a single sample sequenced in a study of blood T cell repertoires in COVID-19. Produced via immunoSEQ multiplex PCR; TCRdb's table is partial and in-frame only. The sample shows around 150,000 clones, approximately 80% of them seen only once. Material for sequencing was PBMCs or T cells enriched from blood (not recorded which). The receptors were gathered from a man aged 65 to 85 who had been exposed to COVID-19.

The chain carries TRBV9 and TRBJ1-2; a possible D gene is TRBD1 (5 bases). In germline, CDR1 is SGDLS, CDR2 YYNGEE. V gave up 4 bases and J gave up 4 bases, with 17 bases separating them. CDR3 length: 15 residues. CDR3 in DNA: TGTGCCAGCAGCAAGACGACAGCGACTGCCTATGGCTACACCTTC. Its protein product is CASSKTTATAYGYTF.

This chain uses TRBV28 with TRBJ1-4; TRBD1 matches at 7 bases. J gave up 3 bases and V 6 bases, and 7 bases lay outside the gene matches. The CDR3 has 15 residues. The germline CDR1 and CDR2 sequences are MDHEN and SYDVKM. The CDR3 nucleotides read TGTGCCAGCAGCCGCGACAGGGCTCCTAATGAAAAACTGTTTTTT. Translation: CASSRDRAPNEKLFF.

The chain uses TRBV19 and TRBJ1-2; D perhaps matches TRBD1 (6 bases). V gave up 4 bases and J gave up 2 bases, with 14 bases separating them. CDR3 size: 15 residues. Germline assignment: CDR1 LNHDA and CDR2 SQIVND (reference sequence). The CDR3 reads CASSTPGQTNYGYTF. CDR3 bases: TGTGCCAGTAGTACCCCGGGACAAACAAACTATGGCTACACCTTC.

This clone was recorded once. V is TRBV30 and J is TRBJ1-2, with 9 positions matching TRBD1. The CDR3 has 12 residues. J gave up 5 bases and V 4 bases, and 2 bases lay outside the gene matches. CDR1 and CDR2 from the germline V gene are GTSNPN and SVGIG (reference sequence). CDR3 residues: CAWKGTGYGYTF. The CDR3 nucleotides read TGTGCCTGGAAGGGGACAGGGTATGGCTACACCTTC.

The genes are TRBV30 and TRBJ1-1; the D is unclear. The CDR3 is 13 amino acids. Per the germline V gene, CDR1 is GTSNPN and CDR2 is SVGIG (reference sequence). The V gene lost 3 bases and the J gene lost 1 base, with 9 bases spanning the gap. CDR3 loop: CAWRDTPNTEAFF. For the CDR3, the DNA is TGTGCCTGGAGAGACACGCCGAACACTGAAGCTTTCTTT.

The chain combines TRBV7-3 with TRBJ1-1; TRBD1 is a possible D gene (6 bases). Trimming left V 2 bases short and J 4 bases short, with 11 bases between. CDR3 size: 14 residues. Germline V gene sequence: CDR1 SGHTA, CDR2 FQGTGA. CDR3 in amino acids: CASSLQGIGTEAFF. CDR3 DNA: TGTGCCAGCAGCTTACAGGGGATTGGCACTGAAGCTTTCTTT.

The DNA of the CDR3 is TGTGCCAGCAGCTCCCACGGGTCTAACTATGGCTACACCTTC. Protein: CASSSHGSNYGYTF. This rearrangement joins TRBV27 to TRBJ1-2; D gene unclear. Trimming left V 6 bases short and J 0 bases short, with 11 bases between. This CDR3 has 14 residues. Germline CDR1 and CDR2: MNHEY and SMNVEV (reference sequence).

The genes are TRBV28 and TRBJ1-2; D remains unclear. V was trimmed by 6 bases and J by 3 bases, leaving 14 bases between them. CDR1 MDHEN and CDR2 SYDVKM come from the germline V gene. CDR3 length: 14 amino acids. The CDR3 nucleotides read TGTGCCAGCAGACCCTCGGGGTCGGACTATGGCTACACCTTC. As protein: CASRPSGSDYGYTF.

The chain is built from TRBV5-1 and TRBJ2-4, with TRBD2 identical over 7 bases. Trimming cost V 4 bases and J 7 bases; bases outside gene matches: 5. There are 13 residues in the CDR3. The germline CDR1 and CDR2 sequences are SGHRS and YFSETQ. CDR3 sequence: CASSASGANIQYF. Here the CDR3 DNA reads TGCGCCAGCAGCGCCAGCGGGGCCAACATTCAGTACTTC.